Following are 2 T cell receptor beta chains from one sample sequenced in a study of response to subunit inactivated influenza vaccine. TCRdb redid the calling of the RT-PCR reads with MiXCR, one entry per CDR3 protein. This repertoire shows under 950,000 distinct CDR3 sequences, 21% found once; its top ten account for about 10%. This material consisted of PBMCs from blood, taken approximately 5 days after vaccination. Every receptor here comes from a man in his fifties who received an inactivated influenza vaccine.

The chain joins TRBV7-2 to TRBJ2-2; D not certain. CDR3 length equals 13 residues. Trimming cost V 4 bases and J 6 bases, with 9 bases left between them. CDR1 is SGHTA, CDR2 FQGNSA, per germline. The CDR3 region is CASSSFAAGELFF. The CDR3 DNA reads TGTGCCAGCAGCTCGTTCGCGGCCGGGGAGCTGTTTTTT.

The chain couples TRBV15 to TRBJ2-3; TRBD1 or TRBD2 may be the D gene (5 bases each). Trimming removed 1 base from V and 2 bases from J, with 16 bases in between. Germline V gives CDR1 LNHNV, CDR2 YYDKDF (reference sequence). The length of the CDR3 is 17 residues. Written as DNA, the CDR3 is TGTGCCACCAGCAGAGTCATTCGGGGCGGAACCACAGATACGCAGTATTTT. Encoded protein: CATSRVIRGGTTDTQYF.